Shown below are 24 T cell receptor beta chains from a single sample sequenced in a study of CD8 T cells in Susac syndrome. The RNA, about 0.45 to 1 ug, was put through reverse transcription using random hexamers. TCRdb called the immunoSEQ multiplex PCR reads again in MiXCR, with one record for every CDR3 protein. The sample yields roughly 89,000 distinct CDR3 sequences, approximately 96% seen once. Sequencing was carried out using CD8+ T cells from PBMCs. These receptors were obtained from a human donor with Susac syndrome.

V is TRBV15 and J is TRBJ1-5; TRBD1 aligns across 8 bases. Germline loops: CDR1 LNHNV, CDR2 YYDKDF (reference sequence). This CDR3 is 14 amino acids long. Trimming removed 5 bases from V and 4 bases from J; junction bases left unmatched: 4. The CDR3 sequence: CATSDRGGNQPQHF. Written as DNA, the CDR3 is TGTGCCACCAGCGACAGGGGAGGGAATCAGCCCCAGCATTTT.

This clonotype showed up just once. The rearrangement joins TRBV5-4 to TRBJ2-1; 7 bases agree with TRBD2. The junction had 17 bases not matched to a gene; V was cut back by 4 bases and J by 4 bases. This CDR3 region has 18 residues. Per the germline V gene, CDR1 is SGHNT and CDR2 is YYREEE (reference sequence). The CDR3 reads CASSLTPFRTSLYNEQFF. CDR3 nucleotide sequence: TGTGCCAGCAGCCTAACCCCATTCCGGACTAGTTTATACAATGAGCAGTTCTTC.

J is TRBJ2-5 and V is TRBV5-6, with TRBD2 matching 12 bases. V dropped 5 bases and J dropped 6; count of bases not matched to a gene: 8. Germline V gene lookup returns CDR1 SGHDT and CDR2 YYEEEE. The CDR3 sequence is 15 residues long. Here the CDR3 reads CASRPSGGALKTQYF. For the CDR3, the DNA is TGTGCCAGCAGGCCTAGCGGGGGGGCCTTAAAGACCCAGTACTTC.

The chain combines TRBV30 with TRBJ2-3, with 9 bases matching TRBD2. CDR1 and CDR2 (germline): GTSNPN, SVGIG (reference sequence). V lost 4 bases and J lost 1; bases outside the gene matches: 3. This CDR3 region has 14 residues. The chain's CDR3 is CAWIVAGGTDTQYF. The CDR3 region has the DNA TGTGCCTGGATAGTAGCGGGGGGCACAGATACGCAGTATTTT.

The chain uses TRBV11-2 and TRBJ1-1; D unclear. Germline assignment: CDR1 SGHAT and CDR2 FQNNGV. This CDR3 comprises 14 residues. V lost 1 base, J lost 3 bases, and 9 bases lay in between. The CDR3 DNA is TGTGCCAGCAGCTTAGTGGGGTTGGACACTGAAGCTTTCTTT. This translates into CASSLVGLDTEAFF.

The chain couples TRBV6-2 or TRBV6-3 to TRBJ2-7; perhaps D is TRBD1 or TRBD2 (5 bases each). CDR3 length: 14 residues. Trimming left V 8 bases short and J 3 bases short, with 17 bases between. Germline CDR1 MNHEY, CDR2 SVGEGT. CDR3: CASVRDGGLYEQYF. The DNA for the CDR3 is TGTGCCAGCGTTCGGGACGGCGGACTCTACGAGCAGTACTTC.

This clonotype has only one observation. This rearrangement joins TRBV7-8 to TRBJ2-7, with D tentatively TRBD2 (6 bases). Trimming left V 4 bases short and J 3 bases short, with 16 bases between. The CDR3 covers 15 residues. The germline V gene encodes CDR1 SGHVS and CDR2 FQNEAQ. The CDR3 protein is CASSYPPRGYYEQYF. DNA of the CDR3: TGTGCCAGCAGCTACCCCCCGCGGGGCTACTACGAGCAGTACTTC.

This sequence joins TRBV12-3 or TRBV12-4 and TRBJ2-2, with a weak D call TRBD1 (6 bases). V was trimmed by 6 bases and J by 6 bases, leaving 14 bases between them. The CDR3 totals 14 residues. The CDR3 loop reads CASRPPTGPGELFF. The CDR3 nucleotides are TGTGCCAGCAGGCCTCCTACAGGGCCCGGGGAGCTGTTTTTT.

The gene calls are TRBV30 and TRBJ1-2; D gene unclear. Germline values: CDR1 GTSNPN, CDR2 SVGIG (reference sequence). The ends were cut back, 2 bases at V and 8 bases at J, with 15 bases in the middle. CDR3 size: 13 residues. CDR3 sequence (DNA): TGTGCCTGGAGTCTCTTAGGTGGAGGGGGCTACACCTTC. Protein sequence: CAWSLLGGGGYTF.

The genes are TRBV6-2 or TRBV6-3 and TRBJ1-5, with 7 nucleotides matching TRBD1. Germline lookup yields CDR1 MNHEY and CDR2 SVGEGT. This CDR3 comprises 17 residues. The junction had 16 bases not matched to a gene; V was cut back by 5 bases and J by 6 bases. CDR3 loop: CASSTRGGGTKAQPQHF. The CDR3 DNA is TGTGCCAGCAGTACTAGAGGAGGGGGCACTAAAGCTCAGCCCCAGCATTTT.

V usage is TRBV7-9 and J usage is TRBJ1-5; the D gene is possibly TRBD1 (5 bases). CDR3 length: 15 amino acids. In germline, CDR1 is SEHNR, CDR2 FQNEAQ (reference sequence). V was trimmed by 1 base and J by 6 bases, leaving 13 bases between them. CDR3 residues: CASSLGLTGRQPQHF. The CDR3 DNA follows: TGTGCCAGCAGCTTAGGTCTTACAGGCCGTCAGCCCCAGCATTTT. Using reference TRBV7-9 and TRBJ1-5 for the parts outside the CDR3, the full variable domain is DTGVSQNPRHKITKRGQNVTFRCDPISEHNRLYWYRQTLGQGPEFLTYFQNEAQLEKSRLLSDRFSAERPKGSFSTLEIQRTEQGDSAMYLCASSLGLTGRQPQHFGDGTRLSIL.

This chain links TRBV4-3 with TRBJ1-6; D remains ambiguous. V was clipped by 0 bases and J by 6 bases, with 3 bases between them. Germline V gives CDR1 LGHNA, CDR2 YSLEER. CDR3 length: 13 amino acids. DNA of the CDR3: TGCGCCAGCAGCCAAGACCTTAATTCACCCCTCCACTTT. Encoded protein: CASSQDLNSPLHF.

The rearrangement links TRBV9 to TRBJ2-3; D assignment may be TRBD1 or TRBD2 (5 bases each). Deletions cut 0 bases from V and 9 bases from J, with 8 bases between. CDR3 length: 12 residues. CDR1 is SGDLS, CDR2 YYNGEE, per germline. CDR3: CASSVGDGTQYF. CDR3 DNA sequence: TGTGCCAGCAGCGTAGGGGACGGCACGCAGTATTTT.

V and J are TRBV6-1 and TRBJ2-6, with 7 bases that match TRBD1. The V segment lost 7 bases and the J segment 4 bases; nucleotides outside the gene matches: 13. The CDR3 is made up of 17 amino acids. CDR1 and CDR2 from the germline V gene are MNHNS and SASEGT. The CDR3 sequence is CASNPGGVGAGANVLTF. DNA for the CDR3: TGTGCCAGCAATCCAGGGGGAGTAGGGGCGGGGGCCAACGTCCTGACTTTC.

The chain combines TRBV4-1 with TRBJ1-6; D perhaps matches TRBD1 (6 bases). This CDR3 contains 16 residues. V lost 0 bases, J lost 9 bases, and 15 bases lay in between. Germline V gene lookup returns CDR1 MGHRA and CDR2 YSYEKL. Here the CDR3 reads CASSQELSRGSSPLHF. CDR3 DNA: TGCGCCAGCAGCCAAGAGTTGTCCAGGGGTAGTTCACCCCTCCACTTT.

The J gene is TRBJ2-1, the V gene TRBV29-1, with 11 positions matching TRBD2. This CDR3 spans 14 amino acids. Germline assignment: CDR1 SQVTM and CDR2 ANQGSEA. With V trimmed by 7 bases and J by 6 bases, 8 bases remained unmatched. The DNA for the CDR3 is TGCAGCGGGACAGTAGCGGGGGGGCCCAATGAGCAGTTCTTC. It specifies CSGTVAGGPNEQFF.

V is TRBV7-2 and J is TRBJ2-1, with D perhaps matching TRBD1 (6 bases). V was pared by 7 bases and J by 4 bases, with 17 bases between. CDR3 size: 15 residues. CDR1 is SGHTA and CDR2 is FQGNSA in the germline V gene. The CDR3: CASKRTAANYNEQFF. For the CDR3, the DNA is TGTGCCAGCAAGAGGACAGCCGCTAATTACAATGAGCAGTTCTTC.

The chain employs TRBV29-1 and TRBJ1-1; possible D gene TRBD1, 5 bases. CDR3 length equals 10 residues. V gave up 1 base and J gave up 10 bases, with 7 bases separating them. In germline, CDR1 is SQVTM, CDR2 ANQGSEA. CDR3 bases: TGCAGCGTTGAAGCCCAGGGAGCTTTCTTT. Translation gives CSVEAQGAFF. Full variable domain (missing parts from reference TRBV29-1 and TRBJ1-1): SAVISQKPSRDICQRGTSLTIQCQVDSQVTMMFWYRQQPGQSLTLIATANQGSEATYESGFVIDKFPISRPNLTFSTLTVSNMSPEDSSIYLCSVEAQGAFFGQGTRLTVV.

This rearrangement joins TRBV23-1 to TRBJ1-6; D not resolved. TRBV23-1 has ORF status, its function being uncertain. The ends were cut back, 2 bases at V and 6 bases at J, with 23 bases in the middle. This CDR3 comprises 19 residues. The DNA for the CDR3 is TGCGCCAGCAGTCAACCCTCGCAACCGGCCACACAACCTAATTCACCCCTCCACTTT. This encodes CASSQPSQPATQPNSPLHF.

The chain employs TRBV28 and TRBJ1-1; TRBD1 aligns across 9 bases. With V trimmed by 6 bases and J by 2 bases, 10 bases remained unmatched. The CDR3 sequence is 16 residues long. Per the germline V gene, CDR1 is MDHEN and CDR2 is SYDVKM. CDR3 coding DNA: TGTGCCAGCAGCACGACAGGGGGGGGGCCTAACACTGAAGCTTTCTTT. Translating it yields CASSTTGGGPNTEAFF.

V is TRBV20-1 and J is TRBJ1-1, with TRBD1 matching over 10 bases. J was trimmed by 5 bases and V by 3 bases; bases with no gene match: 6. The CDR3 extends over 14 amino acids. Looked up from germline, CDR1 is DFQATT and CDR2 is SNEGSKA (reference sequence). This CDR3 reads CSARVGQGGTEAFF. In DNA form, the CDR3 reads TGCAGTGCTAGGGTCGGACAGGGGGGGACTGAAGCTTTCTTT.

The CDR3 DNA follows: TGCAGCGTTGGAAGACCGTTCGAGACCCAGTACTTC. It translates to CSVGRPFETQYF. V usage is TRBV29-1 and J usage is TRBJ2-5, with D unclear. Germline V gives CDR1 SQVTM, CDR2 ANQGSEA. Trimming took 4 bases from V and 5 from J, leaving 11 bases between them. The CDR3 spans 12 residues.

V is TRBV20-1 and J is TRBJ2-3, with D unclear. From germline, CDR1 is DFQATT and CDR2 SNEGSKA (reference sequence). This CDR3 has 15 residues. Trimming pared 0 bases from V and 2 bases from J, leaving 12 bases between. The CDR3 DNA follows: TGCAGTGCTAGAGAAGGTGATAGGTACACAGATACGCAGTATTTT. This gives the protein CSAREGDRYTDTQYF.

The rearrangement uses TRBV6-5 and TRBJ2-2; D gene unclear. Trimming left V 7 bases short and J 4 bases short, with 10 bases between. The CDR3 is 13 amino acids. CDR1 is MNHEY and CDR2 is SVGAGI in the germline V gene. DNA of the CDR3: TGTGCCAGCACCCCGGGTGGCACCGGGGAGCTGTTTTTT. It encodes CASTPGGTGELFF.